The rows below give T cell receptor beta chains drawn from one sample of a study of vaccination and CD4 T cells after COVID-19. In TCRdb, the PCR reads were re-called with MiXCR into one record per CDR3 protein. The sample yields roughly 16,000 distinct CDR3 sequences, 65% to 85% seen once. Their antigen targets remain unknown. The sequenced sample was CD4+ T cells from blood, cultured in vitro. All receptors derive from a human donor who had recovered from COVID-19. Each CDR3 is given with its conserved first and last residue. Fields, in order: CDR3 DNA, CDR3 protein, clone size, D gene, J gene, V gene. The D gene is left open where the match is weak. Size values are once, few and many counts, or a class for expanded clones, and some rows have none.

CDR3 DNA: TGCAGTGCTAGAGTAATCCTCAATCAGCCCCAGCATTTT
CDR3 protein: CSARVILNQPQHF
clone size: NA
D gene: NA
J gene: TRBJ1-5
V gene: TRBV20-1

CDR3 DNA: TGTGCCAGCAGCTTATACACTGAAGCTTTCTTT
CDR3 protein: CASSLYTEAFF
clone size: NA
D gene: NA
J gene: TRBJ1-1
V gene: TRBV7-2

CDR3 DNA: TGTGCCAGCAGTTCCCCGGCACAAGAGGGGCTCCAAGAGACCCAGTACTTC
CDR3 protein: CASSSPAQEGLQETQYF
clone size: NA
D gene: NA
J gene: TRBJ2-5
V gene: TRBV6-2/TRBV6-3

CDR3 DNA: TGCAGTGCTAGAGATCCGGTGGCCCTTGAGGCTTTCTTT
CDR3 protein: CSARDPVALEAFF
clone size: NA
D gene: NA
J gene: TRBJ1-1
V gene: TRBV20-1

CDR3 DNA: TGTGCCAGCAGTTCGAGGGGGCGAGATTGGTACGAGCAGTACTTC
CDR3 protein: CASSSRGRDWYEQYF
clone size: once
D gene: TRBD1
J gene: TRBJ2-7
V gene: TRBV12-3/TRBV12-4

CDR3 DNA: TGTGCCAGCCCTCCAAGGAAGACCCAGTACTTC
CDR3 protein: CASPPRKTQYF
clone size: NA
D gene: NA
J gene: TRBJ2-5
V gene: TRBV27

CDR3 DNA: TGTGCCAGCTATATACACACTGAAGCTTTCTTT
CDR3 protein: CASYIHTEAFF
clone size: NA
D gene: NA
J gene: TRBJ1-1
V gene: TRBV28

CDR3 DNA: TGCAGTGCTAGAGGTACTAGCGGGAGGGCCGGTGACGAGCAGTACTTC
CDR3 protein: CSARGTSGRAGDEQYF
clone size: NA
D gene: TRBD2
J gene: TRBJ2-7
V gene: TRBV20-1

CDR3 DNA: TGCAGTGCTGGACCTAGGACAGGGCGGCGAGGCTACACCTTC
CDR3 protein: CSAGPRTGRRGYTF
clone size: NA
D gene: TRBD1
J gene: TRBJ1-2
V gene: TRBV20-1

CDR3 DNA: TGTGCCAGCAGCTTAGTATTCGGTGGAGGGACCGGCTACACCTTC
CDR3 protein: CASSLVFGGGTGYTF
clone size: NA
D gene: NA
J gene: TRBJ1-2
V gene: TRBV7-9

CDR3 DNA: TGTGCCAGCAGATTAGCGGGAGGTGGCCAAAAGACCCAGTACTTC
CDR3 protein: CASRLAGGGQKTQYF
clone size: few
D gene: TRBD2
J gene: TRBJ2-5
V gene: TRBV27

CDR3 DNA: TGTGCCAGCAGCAAGCGACGCCCTGGGCCGAACACCGGGGAGCTGTTTTTT
CDR3 protein: CASSKRRPGPNTGELFF
clone size: NA
D gene: NA
J gene: TRBJ2-2
V gene: TRBV21-1

CDR3 DNA: TGTGCCAGTAGTAAGTCGGGCTATGGCTACACCTTC
CDR3 protein: CASSKSGYGYTF
clone size: NA
D gene: NA
J gene: TRBJ1-2
V gene: TRBV19

CDR3 DNA: TGCAGCGTCTTAAGCGGGAGGGAGACCCAGTACTTC
CDR3 protein: CSVLSGRETQYF
clone size: NA
D gene: TRBD2
J gene: TRBJ2-5
V gene: TRBV29-1

CDR3 DNA: TGTGCCAGCAGCTTAACTGGGCCCGGGGAGCTGTTTTTT
CDR3 protein: CASSLTGPGELFF
clone size: NA
D gene: NA
J gene: TRBJ2-2
V gene: TRBV7-9

CDR3 DNA: TGTGCCACCAGTGATTTAGGGGGGATCGGGGAGACCCAGTACTTC
CDR3 protein: CATSDLGGIGETQYF
clone size: NA
D gene: NA
J gene: TRBJ2-5
V gene: TRBV24-1

CDR3 DNA: TGTGCCAGCACTCACTCTGGAAACACCATATATTTT
CDR3 protein: CASTHSGNTIYF
clone size: NA
D gene: NA
J gene: TRBJ1-3
V gene: TRBV6-2/TRBV6-3

CDR3 DNA: TGTGCCAGCAGCTTAGTAAGGGGGAATAATTCACCCCTCCACTTT
CDR3 protein: CASSLVRGNNSPLHF
clone size: NA
D gene: NA
J gene: TRBJ1-6
V gene: TRBV7-9

CDR3 DNA: TGTGCCAGCTCACCACAAGGGGGGGAGACCCAGTACTTC
CDR3 protein: CASSPQGGETQYF
clone size: NA
D gene: NA
J gene: TRBJ2-5
V gene: TRBV18

CDR3 DNA: TGCAGTGCCGACGAAGGGGGGGTAGAGACCCAGTACTTC
CDR3 protein: CSADEGGVETQYF
clone size: NA
D gene: NA
J gene: TRBJ2-5
V gene: TRBV20-1

CDR3 DNA: TGTGCCAGCAGCCGGGGGGCAGGGGGGCTGAACACTGAAGCTTTCTTT
CDR3 protein: CASSRGAGGLNTEAFF
clone size: NA
D gene: TRBD1
J gene: TRBJ1-1
V gene: TRBV7-6

CDR3 DNA: TGCAGTGCCCCCCCTAACTATGGCTACACCTTC
CDR3 protein: CSAPPNYGYTF
clone size: NA
D gene: NA
J gene: TRBJ1-2
V gene: TRBV20-1

CDR3 DNA: TGCAGTGCCGCCGGTGGGGGTCGTGGTCAGCCCCAGCATTTT
CDR3 protein: CSAAGGGRGQPQHF
clone size: few
D gene: NA
J gene: TRBJ1-5
V gene: TRBV20-1

CDR3 DNA: TGCAGTGCCCCCCTCTGGAGGAATTCACCCCTCCACTTT
CDR3 protein: CSAPLWRNSPLHF
clone size: NA
D gene: NA
J gene: TRBJ1-6
V gene: TRBV20-1

CDR3 DNA: TGTGCCACCAGCGGGGAACTAGCCTCAACAGATACGCAGTATTTT
CDR3 protein: CATSGELASTDTQYF
clone size: once
D gene: NA
J gene: TRBJ2-3
V gene: TRBV15

CDR3 DNA: TGTGCCAGCAGCTTCCCCGTTGGGGCCCAGCAGTATTTT
CDR3 protein: CASSFPVGAQQYF
clone size: few
D gene: NA
J gene: TRBJ2-3
V gene: TRBV11-2

CDR3 DNA: TGTGCCAGCAGCCGAGCAGGGACAGCTTATGGCTACACCTTC
CDR3 protein: CASSRAGTAYGYTF
clone size: NA
D gene: TRBD1
J gene: TRBJ1-2
V gene: TRBV7-9

CDR3 DNA: TGTGCCACCAGCAGAGCACAGGGAAGCAATCAGCCCCAGCATTTT
CDR3 protein: CATSRAQGSNQPQHF
clone size: NA
D gene: NA
J gene: TRBJ1-5
V gene: TRBV15

CDR3 DNA: TGCAGTGCTAGAAACTCAGGGAACTATGGCTACACCTTC
CDR3 protein: CSARNSGNYGYTF
clone size: NA
D gene: NA
J gene: TRBJ1-2
V gene: TRBV20-1

CDR3 DNA: TGTGCCAGCAGCTTAAGTACAGGGGTCTCCTACGAGCAGTACTTC
CDR3 protein: CASSLSTGVSYEQYF
clone size: NA
D gene: TRBD1
J gene: TRBJ2-7
V gene: TRBV7-6

CDR3 DNA: TGTGCCAGCAGGGAGGGGATCGGCGGCTACACCTTC
CDR3 protein: CASREGIGGYTF
clone size: NA
D gene: NA
J gene: TRBJ1-2
V gene: TRBV27

CDR3 DNA: TGTGCCTTAAGGGGCAGTGTGAACACTGAAGCTTTCTTT
CDR3 protein: CALRGSVNTEAFF
clone size: few
D gene: NA
J gene: TRBJ1-1
V gene: TRBV6-1

CDR3 DNA: TGTGCCAGCAGCTTAACAGGGGGCAGAGGCACCAGGGAGCTGTTTTTT
CDR3 protein: CASSLTGGRGTRELFF
clone size: NA
D gene: TRBD1
J gene: TRBJ2-2
V gene: TRBV7-2

CDR3 DNA: TGTGCCAGCAGCCGACGTCCGGCGAACACTGAAGCTTTCTTT
CDR3 protein: CASSRRPANTEAFF
clone size: NA
D gene: NA
J gene: TRBJ1-1
V gene: TRBV27

CDR3 DNA: TGTGCCAGCAGCCAGGGACCTACGAACACCGGGGAGCTGTTTTTT
CDR3 protein: CASSQGPTNTGELFF
clone size: NA
D gene: NA
J gene: TRBJ2-2
V gene: TRBV7-2

CDR3 DNA: TGTGCAAGTCGCTTAGCGGGGGGACGGCGGGAGGAACAAGAGACCCAGTACTTC
CDR3 protein: CASRLAGGRREEQETQYF
clone size: NA
D gene: NA
J gene: TRBJ2-5
V gene: TRBV12-2

CDR3 DNA: TGTGCCAGTTGTGTACAGGGAAATCAGCCCCAGCATTTT
CDR3 protein: CASCVQGNQPQHF
clone size: NA
D gene: NA
J gene: TRBJ1-5
V gene: TRBV2

CDR3 DNA: TGCAGTGCTCCCGGCCGGACCAGTCCTGGCTACACCTTC
CDR3 protein: CSAPGRTSPGYTF
clone size: NA
D gene: NA
J gene: TRBJ1-2
V gene: TRBV20-1

CDR3 DNA: TGTGCCAGCAGTTCTCGGGGGCGGGAACAACAAGAGACCCAGTACTTC
CDR3 protein: CASSSRGREQQETQYF
clone size: NA
D gene: NA
J gene: TRBJ2-5
V gene: TRBV6-2/TRBV6-3

CDR3 DNA: TGTGCCAGTAGTATTTATCCAGGGAATGGCTACACCTTC
CDR3 protein: CASSIYPGNGYTF
clone size: once
D gene: NA
J gene: TRBJ1-2
V gene: TRBV19

CDR3 DNA: TGCGCCAGCAGTGATACCGGGGCCAGCTCCTACGAGCAGTACTTC
CDR3 protein: CASSDTGASSYEQYF
clone size: NA
D gene: NA
J gene: TRBJ2-7
V gene: TRBV10-1

CDR3 DNA: TGTGCCAGCGCCGGGTGGTCCCAAGAGACCCAGTACTTC
CDR3 protein: CASAGWSQETQYF
clone size: NA
D gene: NA
J gene: TRBJ2-5
V gene: TRBV19

CDR3 DNA: TGTGCCAGCAGCTTGGGGGGGAACGGGGAGAAGTTCGGTGGCTACACCTTC
CDR3 protein: CASSLGGNGEKFGGYTF
clone size: few
D gene: NA
J gene: TRBJ1-2
V gene: TRBV7-9

CDR3 DNA: TGCGCCAGCAGCCAACACCCTAGCGGGAAAGAGACCCAGTACTTC
CDR3 protein: CASSQHPSGKETQYF
clone size: NA
D gene: TRBD2
J gene: TRBJ2-5
V gene: TRBV4-3